This T cell receptor (beta chain) was recovered during a study of T cell changes during pregnancy in multiple sclerosis (dated by TCRdb to between 2018 and 2020). At the level of the whole study: The study looked at changes in the T cell repertoire across pregnancy in women with multiple sclerosis.

About this clone itself: Which antigen it targets is not known. No quality values exist for individual bases; no much larger clone is one base distant. Other nucleotide sequences from this sample produce the same CDR3.

The library relied on the immunoSEQ multiplex PCR assay. The table comes from immuneACCESS by way of TCRdb, which keeps in-frame sequences with V and J called. Part of the clones is missing from these tables; in studies checked, under half for an unresolved V gene and the rest for unknown reasons. Here the sample has about 60,000 clones; about 94% occur a single time. The ten largest make up 2.5% to 4% of the sample. The sequencing used CD8+ T cells from peripheral blood mononuclear cells, collected in the second trimester of pregnancy. This receptor was taken from a female donor with multiple sclerosis, enrolled in a pregnancy study.

The CDR3 protein sequence reads: CASSLGLAYEQYF. The DNA reads as follows: TGTGCCAGCAGTTTGGGGCTAGCCTACGAGCAGTACTTC. The sequence is built from TRBV27 and TRBJ2-7; the best D guess is TRBD1, with 5 bases matching. CDR1 and CDR2, looked up from the germline V gene (reference sequence), are MNHEY and SMNVEV. The CDR3 sequence holds 13 residues, the cysteine and phenylalanine included. Only CDR3 DNA is held: 39 bases, read in frame from base 1. Trimming costs V 3 bases and J 2 bases, and their ends lie 8 bases apart.